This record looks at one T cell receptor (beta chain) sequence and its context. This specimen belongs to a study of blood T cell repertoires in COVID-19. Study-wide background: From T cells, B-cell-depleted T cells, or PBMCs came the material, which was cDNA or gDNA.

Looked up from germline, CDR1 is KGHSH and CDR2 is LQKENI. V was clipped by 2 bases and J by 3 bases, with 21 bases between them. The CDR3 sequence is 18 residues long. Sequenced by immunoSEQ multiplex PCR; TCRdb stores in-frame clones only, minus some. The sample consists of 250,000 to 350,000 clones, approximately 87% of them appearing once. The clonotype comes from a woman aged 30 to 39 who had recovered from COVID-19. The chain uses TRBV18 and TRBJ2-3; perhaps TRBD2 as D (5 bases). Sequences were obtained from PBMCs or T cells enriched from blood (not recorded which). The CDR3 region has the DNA TGTGCCAGCTCACCAACCACCCCTAGCTCTGGGGATACAGATACGCAGTATTTT. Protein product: CASSPTTPSSGDTDTQYF.